The T cell receptor beta chain under discussion was sequenced for a study of OX40 agonist ivuxolimab in advanced cancers. A note on the overall study: Ivuxolimab was an agonistic, fully human IgG2 monoclonal antibody directed against OX40 (CD134), a costimulatory receptor. The purpose of peripheral TCRbeta sequencing was to test whether ivuxolimab changed TCR sequence diversity and led to clonal T-cell expansion. A male proportion of almost 85% and a mean age of approximately 55 years, ranging from 23 to 79, were recorded for the dose-escalation cohort. Of the roughly 50 dose-escalation patients, hepatocellular carcinoma was present in 19, melanoma in around 15, renal cell carcinoma in 9 and head and neck cancer in 9. Patients were allowed to have had prior anti-PD-1, anti-PD-L1 or anti-CTLA-4 therapy, and approximately 37% of the dose-escalation patients had been treated with checkpoint inhibitors. The paper describes the monotherapy dose-escalation part (N of about 55 patients) of the phase I trial of ivuxolimab. Intravenous ivuxolimab was administered to patients every 2 weeks at six dose levels: 0.01, 0.1, 0.3, 1.5, 3 and 10 mg/kg. Three dose-escalation patients achieved partial responses, one with hepatocellular carcinoma and two with cutaneous melanoma. What the research found in general, with its limitations: Low levels of normalized T-cell clonal expansion were also shown by some nonresponding patients. In the 0.1-3.0 mg/kg groups, partial responders were among the patients with the lowest normalized peripheral clonal expansion, particularly in CD8+ T cells. The antigen specificity of the peripheral T cells that underwent clonal expansion was not determined. Clonal expansion of both CD4+ and CD8+ blood T cells was observed from baseline to week 6 at doses 0.1 to 3.0 mg/kg. After ivuxolimab, expanded clones were on average more numerous among CD8+ T cells than among CD4+ T cells.

To sequence the TCRbeta CDR3 region, genomic DNA was isolated from the sorted cells. The immunoSEQ Assay was used for sequencing of TCRbeta CDR3 regions. The table was pulled from immuneACCESS by TCRdb, which kept in-frame rearrangements only. Such tables lose some clones; where checked, under half of the loss comes from unresolved V genes, and the rest has no known cause. The sample yields roughly 93,000 clones; 84% were counted once. The ten largest clones take up about 5.5% of the sample. A word on this clone: It has no known antigen specificity. No quality values exist for individual bases; no much larger clone is one base distant.

Patients with autoimmune disease history or receiving systemic immunosuppression were excluded from the trial. Peripheral blood for TCR sequencing was collected from all dose cohorts at baseline, on cycle 4 day 1, and on cycle 7 day 1. Samples came from an open-label, multicenter, first-in-human phase I dose-escalation trial of ivuxolimab. The trial enrolled adults with locally advanced or metastatic head and neck squamous cell, hepatocellular, melanoma or renal cell carcinoma. Before TCR sequencing, CD4+ and CD8+ T cells were separately sorted from peripheral blood. In the germline V gene, CDR1 corresponds to SGHVS and CDR2 to FQNEAQ. Germline trimming amounts to 1 base on V and 2 bases on J, with 4 as the count of junction bases outside the gene matches. Including cysteine and phenylalanine, the CDR3 has 16 amino acids. Only the CDR3 part of the read is kept: 48 bases, read in frame from the first base.

This chain joins TRBV7-8 to TRBJ2-3; TRBD2 agrees with 9 junctional bases. This receptor was taken from an adult with an advanced solid tumor such as melanoma, head and neck, liver or kidney cancer. Here the sequenced sample was CD4+ or CD8+ T cells sorted from blood, taken in a trial of the OX40 agonist ivuxolimab. This receptor has the CDR3 CASSLVAGGNTDTQYF. The base sequence is TGTGCCAGCAGCTTAGTGGCGGGAGGGAACACAGATACGCAGTATTTT.